Below, one TCR beta chain is given with its context. Antigen specificity is unknown. The method was immunoSEQ multiplex PCR; TCRdb's version includes in-frame clones alone and lacks a portion of them. The sample shows tens of thousands of clones, about 90% of them seen only once. The entry originates in a study of Tregs in tolerant kidney transplant recipients. The CDR3 spans 13 residues. Trimming shortened V by 6 bases and J by 2 bases, and 11 bases separated the two germline ends. Looked up from germline, CDR1 is MNHEY and CDR2 is SVGAGI. Before regulatory T cell sorting, thawed PBMCs rested overnight at 37°C in about 190 IU/ml IL-2. The study, taken as a whole, reports: The most relevant donor-specific Treg TCRbeta repertoire apparently came from expansion with activated donor B cells.

The V call is TRBV6-5, the J call TRBJ2-7; D possibly corresponds to TRBD2 (5 bases). Material: Tregs from blood. The sequence was obtained from a human donor in good health. The CDR3 DNA reads as TGTGCCAGCAGGTCGGGGAGAACCTACGAGCAGTACTTC. This encodes CASRSGRTYEQYF.